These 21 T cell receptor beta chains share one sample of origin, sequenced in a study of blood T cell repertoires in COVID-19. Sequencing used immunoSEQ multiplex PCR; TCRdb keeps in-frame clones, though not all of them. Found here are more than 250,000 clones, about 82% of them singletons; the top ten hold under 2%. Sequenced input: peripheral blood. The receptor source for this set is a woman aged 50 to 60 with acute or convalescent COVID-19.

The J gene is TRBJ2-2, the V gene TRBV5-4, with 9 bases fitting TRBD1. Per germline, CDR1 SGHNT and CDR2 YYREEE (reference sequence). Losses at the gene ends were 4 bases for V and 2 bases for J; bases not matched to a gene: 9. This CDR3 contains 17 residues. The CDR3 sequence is CASSNGPQGANTGELFF. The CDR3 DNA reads TGTGCCAGCAGCAATGGGCCACAGGGGGCCAACACCGGGGAGCTGTTTTTT.

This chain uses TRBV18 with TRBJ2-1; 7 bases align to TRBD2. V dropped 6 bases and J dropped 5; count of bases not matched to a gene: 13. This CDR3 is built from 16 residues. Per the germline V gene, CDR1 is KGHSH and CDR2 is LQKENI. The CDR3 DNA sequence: TGTGCCAGCTCCCCTAATGTGGCGGGAGTTGACAATGAGCAGTTCTTC. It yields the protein CASSPNVAGVDNEQFF.

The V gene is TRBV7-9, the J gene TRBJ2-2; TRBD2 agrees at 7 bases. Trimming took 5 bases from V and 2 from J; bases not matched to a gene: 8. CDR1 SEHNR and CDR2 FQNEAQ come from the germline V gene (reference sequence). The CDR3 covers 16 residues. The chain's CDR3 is CASSPRGGINTGELFF. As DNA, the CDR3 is TGTGCCAGCAGCCCCCGGGGAGGGATAAACACCGGGGAGCTGTTTTTT.

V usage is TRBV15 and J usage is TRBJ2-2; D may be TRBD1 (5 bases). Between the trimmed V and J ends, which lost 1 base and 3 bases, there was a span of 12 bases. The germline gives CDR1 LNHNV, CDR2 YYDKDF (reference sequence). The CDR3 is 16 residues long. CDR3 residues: CATSRAQGQYTGELFF. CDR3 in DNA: TGTGCCACCAGCAGAGCCCAGGGTCAGTACACCGGGGAGCTGTTTTTT.

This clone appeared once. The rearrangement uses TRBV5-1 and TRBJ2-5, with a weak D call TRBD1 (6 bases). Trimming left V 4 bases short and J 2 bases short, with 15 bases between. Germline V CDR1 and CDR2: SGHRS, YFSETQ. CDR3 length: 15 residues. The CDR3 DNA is TGCGCCAGCAGCCCGCCGGGACATGGACAAGAGACCCAGTACTTC. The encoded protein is CASSPPGHGQETQYF.

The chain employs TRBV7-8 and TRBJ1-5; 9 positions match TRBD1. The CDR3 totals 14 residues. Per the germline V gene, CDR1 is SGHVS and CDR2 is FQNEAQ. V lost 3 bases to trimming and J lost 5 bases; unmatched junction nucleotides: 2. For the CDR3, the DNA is TGTGCCAGCAGCTTGGACAGGGGATATCAGCCCCAGCATTTT. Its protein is CASSLDRGYQPQHF.

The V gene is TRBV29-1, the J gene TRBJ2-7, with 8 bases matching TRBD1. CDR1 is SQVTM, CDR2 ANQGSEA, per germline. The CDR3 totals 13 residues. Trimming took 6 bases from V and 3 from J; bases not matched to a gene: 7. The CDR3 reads CSVKTGGIYEQYF. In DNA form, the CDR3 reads TGCAGCGTGAAAACAGGGGGTATCTACGAGCAGTACTTC.

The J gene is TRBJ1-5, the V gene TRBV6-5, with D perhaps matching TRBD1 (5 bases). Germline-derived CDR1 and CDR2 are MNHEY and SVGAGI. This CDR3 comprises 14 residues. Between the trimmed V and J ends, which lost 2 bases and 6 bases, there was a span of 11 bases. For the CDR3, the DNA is TGTGCCAGCAGTTACCGGGGGGTCGGTCAGCCCCAGCATTTT. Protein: CASSYRGVGQPQHF.

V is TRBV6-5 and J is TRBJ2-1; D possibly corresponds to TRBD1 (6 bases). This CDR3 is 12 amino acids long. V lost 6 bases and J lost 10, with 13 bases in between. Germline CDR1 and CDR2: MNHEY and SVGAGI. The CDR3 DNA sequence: TGTGCCAGCAGCCAGGGGCCGAGGGAGCAGTTCTTC. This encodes CASSQGPREQFF.

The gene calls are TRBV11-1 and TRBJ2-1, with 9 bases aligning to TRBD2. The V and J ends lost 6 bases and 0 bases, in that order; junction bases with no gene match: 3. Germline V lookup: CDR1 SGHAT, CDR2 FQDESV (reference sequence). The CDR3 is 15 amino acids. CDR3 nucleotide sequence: TGTGCCAGCAGGCGACTAGCGGCCTCCTACAATGAGCAGTTCTTC. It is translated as CASRRLAASYNEQFF. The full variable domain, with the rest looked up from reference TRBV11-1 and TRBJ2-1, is EAEVAQSPRYKITEKSQAVAFWCDPISGHATLYWYRQILGQGPELLVQFQDESVVDDSQLPKDRFSAERLKGVDSTLKIQPAELGDSAMYLCASRRLAASYNEQFFGPGTRLTVL.

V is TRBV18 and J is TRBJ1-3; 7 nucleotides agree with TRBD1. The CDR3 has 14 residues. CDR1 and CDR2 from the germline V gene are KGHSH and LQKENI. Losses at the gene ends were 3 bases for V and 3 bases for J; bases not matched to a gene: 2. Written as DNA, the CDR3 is TGTGCCAGCTCACCGGGGGACAGTGGAAACACCATATATTTT. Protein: CASSPGDSGNTIYF.

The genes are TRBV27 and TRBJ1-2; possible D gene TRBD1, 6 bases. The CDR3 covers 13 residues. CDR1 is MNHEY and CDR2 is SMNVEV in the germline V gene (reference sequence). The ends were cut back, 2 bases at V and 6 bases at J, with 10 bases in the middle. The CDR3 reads CASSLKTGDGYTF. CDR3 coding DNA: TGTGCCAGCAGTTTAAAGACAGGTGATGGCTACACCTTC.

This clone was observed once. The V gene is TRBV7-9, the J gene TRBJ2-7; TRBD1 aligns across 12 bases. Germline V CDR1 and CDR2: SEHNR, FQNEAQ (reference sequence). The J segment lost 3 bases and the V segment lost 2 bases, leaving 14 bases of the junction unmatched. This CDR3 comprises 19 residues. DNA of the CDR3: TGTGCCAGCAGCTTACGGGGGGGGACAGGGGGCGCTGAGGGCTACGAGCAGTACTTC. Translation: CASSLRGGTGGAEGYEQYF.

The CDR3 loop reads CASSQVQGAGYGYTF. As DNA, the CDR3 is TGCGCCAGCAGCCAAGTGCAGGGGGCAGGCTATGGCTACACCTTC. The chain has TRBV4-1 and TRBJ1-2; 8 bases are a match to TRBD1. The V gene end was trimmed by 1 base and the J gene end by 4 bases; junction bases not matched to a gene: 5. The CDR3 is 15 amino acids. Germline V CDR1 and CDR2: MGHRA, YSYEKL.

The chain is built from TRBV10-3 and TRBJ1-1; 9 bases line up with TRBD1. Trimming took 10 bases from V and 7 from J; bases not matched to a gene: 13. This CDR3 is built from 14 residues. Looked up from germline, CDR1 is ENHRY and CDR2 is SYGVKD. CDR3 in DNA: TGTGCCACCCAAGGGACAGGGAAATCGGGTGAAGCTTTCTTT. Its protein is CATQGTGKSGEAFF.

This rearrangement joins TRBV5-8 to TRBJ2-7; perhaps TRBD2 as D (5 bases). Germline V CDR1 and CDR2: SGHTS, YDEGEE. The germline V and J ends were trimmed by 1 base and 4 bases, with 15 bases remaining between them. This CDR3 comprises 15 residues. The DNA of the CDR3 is TGTGCCAGCAGCTTGCATGGTCTAGGAGGTTACGAGCAGTACTTC. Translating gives CASSLHGLGGYEQYF.

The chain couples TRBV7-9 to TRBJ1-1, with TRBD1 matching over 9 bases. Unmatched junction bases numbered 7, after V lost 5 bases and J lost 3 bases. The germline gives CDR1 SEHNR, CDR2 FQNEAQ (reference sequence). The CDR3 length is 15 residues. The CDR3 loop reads CASSTHRGLDTEAFF. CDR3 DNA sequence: TGTGCCAGCAGCACCCACAGGGGGCTGGACACTGAAGCTTTCTTT.

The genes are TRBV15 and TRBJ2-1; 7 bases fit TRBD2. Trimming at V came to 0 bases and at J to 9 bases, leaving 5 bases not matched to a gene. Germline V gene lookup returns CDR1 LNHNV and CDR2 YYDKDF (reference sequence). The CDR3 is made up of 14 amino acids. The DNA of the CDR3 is TGTGCCACCAGCAGAGATCGGCGGGAGAGTGAGCAGTTCTTC. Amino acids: CATSRDRRESEQFF.

CDR3 region: CASSPSRTGSETQYF. The CDR3, as DNA: TGTGCCAGCTCACCATCGAGAACAGGGTCAGAGACCCAGTACTTC. The chain recombines TRBV18 with TRBJ2-5, with D possibly TRBD1 on 6 matching bases. The V gene's germline CDR1 is KGHSH and CDR2 LQKENI. V gave up 2 bases and J gave up 4 bases, with 14 bases separating them. This CDR3 has 15 residues.

The CDR3: CASSTRDRANTEAFF. CDR3 DNA: TGTGCCAGCAGCACTCGGGACAGAGCGAACACTGAAGCTTTCTTT. J is TRBJ1-1 and V is TRBV7-9, with 7 bases identical to TRBD1. Losses at the gene ends were 5 bases for V and 1 base for J; bases not matched to a gene: 7. Germline V gives CDR1 SEHNR, CDR2 FQNEAQ (reference sequence). The CDR3 is 15 residues long.

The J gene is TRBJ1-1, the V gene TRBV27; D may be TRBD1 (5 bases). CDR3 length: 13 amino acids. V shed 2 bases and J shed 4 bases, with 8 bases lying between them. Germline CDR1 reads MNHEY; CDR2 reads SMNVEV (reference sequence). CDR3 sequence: CASSLKGSTEAFF. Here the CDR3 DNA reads TGTGCCAGCAGTTTAAAGGGGTCCACTGAAGCTTTCTTT.